This T cell receptor beta chain was obtained from a study of cytomegalovirus exposure and HLA in healthy donors. Study findings and constraints: CMV serostatus stood as the only immune exposure information on hand.

A remark on this clone: Its antigen is undetermined.

Trimming removed 0 bases from V and 4 bases from J, with 9 bases in between. The germline V gene has CDR1 WSHSY and CDR2 SAAADI. This CDR3 has 14 amino acids. Amplification used 60 Vbeta primers and 13 Jbeta primers. Libraries were prepared by immunoSEQ multiplex PCR; TCRdb keeps only in-frame clonotypes and omits some of them. The repertoire has hundreds of thousands of clones, about 90% of them found once; the top ten carry about 2%. J is TRBJ1-1 and V is TRBV10-2; tentatively, D is TRBD1 (5 bases). The source of this sequence is a woman under 30 in good health and CMV-seronegative. Sequencing was carried out using PBMCs. CDR3 loop: CASSESGQSTEAFF. The CDR3 nucleotides are TGCGCCAGCAGTGAGTCGGGGCAATCCACTGAAGCTTTCTTT.